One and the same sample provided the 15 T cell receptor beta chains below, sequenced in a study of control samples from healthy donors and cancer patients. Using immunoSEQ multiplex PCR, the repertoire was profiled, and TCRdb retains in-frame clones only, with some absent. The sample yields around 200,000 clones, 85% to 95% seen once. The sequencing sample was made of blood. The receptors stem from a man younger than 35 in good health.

The CDR3 spells CASSQDSENNEQFF. The CDR3 DNA follows: TGTGCCAGCAGCCAAGATTCGGAAAACAATGAGCAGTTCTTC. J is TRBJ2-1 and V is TRBV4-2, with D unresolved. This CDR3 has 14 residues. V was cut by 0 bases and J by 5 bases, with 8 bases left in between. Germline CDR1 is LGHNA and CDR2 is YNFKEQ.

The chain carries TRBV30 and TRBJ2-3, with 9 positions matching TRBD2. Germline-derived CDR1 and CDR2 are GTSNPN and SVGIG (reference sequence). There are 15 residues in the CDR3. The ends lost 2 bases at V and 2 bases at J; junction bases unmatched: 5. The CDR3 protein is CAWSKAGGLTDTQYF. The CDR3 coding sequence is TGTGCCTGGAGTAAAGCGGGAGGTCTCACAGATACGCAGTATTTT.

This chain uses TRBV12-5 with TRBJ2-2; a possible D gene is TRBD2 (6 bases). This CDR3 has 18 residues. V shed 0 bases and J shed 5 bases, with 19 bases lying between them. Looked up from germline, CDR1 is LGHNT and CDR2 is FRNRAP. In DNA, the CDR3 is TGTGCTAGTGGTTTGGTACAATATGTTCCCCGGGGGACCGGGGAGCTGTTTTTT. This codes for CASGLVQYVPRGTGELFF.

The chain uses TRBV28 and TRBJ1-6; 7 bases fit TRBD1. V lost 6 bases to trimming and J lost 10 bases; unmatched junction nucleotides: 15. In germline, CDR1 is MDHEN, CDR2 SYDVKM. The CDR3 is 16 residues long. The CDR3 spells CASSPGGQPPGSPLHF. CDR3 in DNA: TGTGCCAGCAGCCCTGGGGGACAGCCACCCGGCTCACCCCTCCACTTT.

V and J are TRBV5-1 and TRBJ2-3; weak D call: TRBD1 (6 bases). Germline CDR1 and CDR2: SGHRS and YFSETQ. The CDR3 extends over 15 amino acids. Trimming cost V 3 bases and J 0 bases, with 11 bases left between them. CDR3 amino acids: CASSSHTGSTDTQYF. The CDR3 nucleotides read TGCGCCAGCAGCTCACACACAGGGAGCACAGATACGCAGTATTTT.

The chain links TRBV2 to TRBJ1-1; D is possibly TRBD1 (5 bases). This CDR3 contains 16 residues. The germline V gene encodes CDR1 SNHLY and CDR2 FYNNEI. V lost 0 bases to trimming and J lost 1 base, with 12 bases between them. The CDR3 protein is CASSEAGLSTNTEAFF. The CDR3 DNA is TGTGCCAGCAGTGAAGCGGGGCTGTCAACGAACACTGAAGCTTTCTTT.

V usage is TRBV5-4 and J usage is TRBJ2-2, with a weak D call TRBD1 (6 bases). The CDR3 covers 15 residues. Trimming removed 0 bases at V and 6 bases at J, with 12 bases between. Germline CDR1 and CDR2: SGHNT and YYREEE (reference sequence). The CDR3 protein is CASSLDRANPGELFF. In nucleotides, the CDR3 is TGTGCCAGCAGCTTGGACAGGGCTAATCCCGGGGAGCTGTTTTTT. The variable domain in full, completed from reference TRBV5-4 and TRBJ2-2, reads ETGVTQSPTHLIKTRGQQVTLRCSSQSGHNTVSWYQQALGQGPQFIFQYYREEENGRGNFPPRFSGLQFPNYSSELNVNALELDDSALYLCASSLDRANPGELFFGEGSRLTVL.

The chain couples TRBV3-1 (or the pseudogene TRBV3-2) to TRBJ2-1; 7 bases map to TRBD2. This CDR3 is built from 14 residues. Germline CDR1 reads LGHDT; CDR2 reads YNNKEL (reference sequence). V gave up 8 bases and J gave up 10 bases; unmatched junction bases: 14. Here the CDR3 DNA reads TGTGCCAGCTCCCGACCCGGGGGGAGCCGGGAGCAGTTCTTC. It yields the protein CASSRPGGSREQFF.

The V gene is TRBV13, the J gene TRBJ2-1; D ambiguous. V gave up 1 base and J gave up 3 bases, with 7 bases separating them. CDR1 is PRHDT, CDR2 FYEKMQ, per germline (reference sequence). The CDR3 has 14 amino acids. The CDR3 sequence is CASSLDVIYNEQFF. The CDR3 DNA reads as TGTGCCAGCAGCTTAGATGTCATCTACAATGAGCAGTTCTTC.

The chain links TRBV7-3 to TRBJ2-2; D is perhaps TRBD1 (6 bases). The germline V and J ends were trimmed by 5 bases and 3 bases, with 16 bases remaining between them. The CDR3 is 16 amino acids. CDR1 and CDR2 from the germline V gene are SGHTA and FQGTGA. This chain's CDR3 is CASSLTPGHDTGELFF. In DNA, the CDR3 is TGTGCCAGCAGCCTCACCCCGGGACATGACACCGGGGAGCTGTTTTTT. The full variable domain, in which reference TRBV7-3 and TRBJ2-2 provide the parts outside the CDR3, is GAGVSQTPSNKVTEKGKYVELRCDPISGHTALYWYRQSLGQGPEFLIYFQGTGAADDSGLPNDRFFAVRPEGSVSTLKIQRTERGDSAVYLCASSLTPGHDTGELFFGEGSRLTVL.

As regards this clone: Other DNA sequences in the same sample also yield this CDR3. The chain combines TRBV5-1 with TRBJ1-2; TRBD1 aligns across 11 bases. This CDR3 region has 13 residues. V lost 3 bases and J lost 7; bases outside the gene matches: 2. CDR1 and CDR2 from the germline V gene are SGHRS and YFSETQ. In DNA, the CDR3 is TGCGCCAGCAGCTGGGGACAGGGGGGTGGCTACACCTTC. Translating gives CASSWGQGGGYTF.

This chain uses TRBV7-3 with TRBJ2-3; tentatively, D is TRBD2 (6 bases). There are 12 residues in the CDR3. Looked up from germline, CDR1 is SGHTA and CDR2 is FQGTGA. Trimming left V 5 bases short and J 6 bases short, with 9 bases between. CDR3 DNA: TGTGCCAGCAGCCCCAGCGGGGATACGCAGTATTTT. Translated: CASSPSGDTQYF.

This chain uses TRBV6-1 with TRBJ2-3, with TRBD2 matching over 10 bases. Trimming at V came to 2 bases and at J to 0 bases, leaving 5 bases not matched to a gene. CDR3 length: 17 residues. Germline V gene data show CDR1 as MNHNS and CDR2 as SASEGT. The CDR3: CASSEQRGGPSTDTQYF. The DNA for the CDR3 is TGTGCCAGCAGTGAACAGCGGGGGGGCCCTAGCACAGATACGCAGTATTTT.

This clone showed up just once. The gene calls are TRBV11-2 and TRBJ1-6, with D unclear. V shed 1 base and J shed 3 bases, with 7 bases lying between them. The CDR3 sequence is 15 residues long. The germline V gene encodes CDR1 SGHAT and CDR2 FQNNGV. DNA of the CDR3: TGTGCCAGCAGCTTAGGCGGCTACTATAATTCACCCCTCCACTTT. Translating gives CASSLGGYYNSPLHF.

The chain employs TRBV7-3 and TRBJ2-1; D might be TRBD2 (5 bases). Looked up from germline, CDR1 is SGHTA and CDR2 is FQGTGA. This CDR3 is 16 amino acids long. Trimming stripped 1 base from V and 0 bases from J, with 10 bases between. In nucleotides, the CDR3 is TGTGCCAGCAGCTTAAGGTCGGGGAGCTCCTACAATGAGCAGTTCTTC. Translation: CASSLRSGSSYNEQFF.